This T cell receptor beta chain was found in a study of shared clonotypes between healthy human individuals. Study observations and caveats: Apart from blood, nothing was sampled; tissue repertoires likely differ.

A word on this clone: Its antigen is still unknown.

Naive CD8 cells lacked CD45RO and underwent positive selection for CCR7, leaving out terminally differentiated effector memory CD45RA+ cells. From germline, CDR1 is SNHLY and CDR2 FYNNEI. This CDR3 is built from 11 residues. With 11 bases removed from V and 3 bases from J, the gap between germline ends came to 11 bases. Here immunoSEQ multiplex PCR was the method, and the copy in TCRdb shows in-frame clones only, minus some. The sample includes approximately 840,000 clones, 96% of them seen just once. The source material was naive CD8+ T cells sorted from blood. This receptor was identified in a man aged 25 to 40 in good health. This rearrangement joins TRBV2 to TRBJ2-7; D is unclear. CDR3 DNA: TGTGCCTCCAGATCTCGCTACGAGCAGTACTTC. Amino acids: CASRSRYEQYF.